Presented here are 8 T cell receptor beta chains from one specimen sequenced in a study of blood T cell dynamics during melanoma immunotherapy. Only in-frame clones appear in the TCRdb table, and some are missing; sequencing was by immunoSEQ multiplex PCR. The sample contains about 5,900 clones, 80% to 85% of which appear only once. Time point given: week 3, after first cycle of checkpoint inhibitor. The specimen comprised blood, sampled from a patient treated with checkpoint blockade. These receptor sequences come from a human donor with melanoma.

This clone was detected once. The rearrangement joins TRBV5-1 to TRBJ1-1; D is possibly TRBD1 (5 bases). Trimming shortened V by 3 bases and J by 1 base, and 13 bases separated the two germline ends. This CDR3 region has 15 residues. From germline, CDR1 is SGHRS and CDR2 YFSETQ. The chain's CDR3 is CASSSMGGANTEAFF. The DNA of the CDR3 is TGCGCCAGCAGCTCTATGGGGGGAGCGAACACTGAAGCTTTCTTT.

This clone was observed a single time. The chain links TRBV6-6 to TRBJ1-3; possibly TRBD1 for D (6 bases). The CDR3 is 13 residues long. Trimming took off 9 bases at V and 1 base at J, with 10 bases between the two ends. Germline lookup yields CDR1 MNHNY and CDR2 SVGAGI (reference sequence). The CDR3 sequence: CASKQGSGNTIYF. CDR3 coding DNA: TGTGCCAGTAAACAGGGATCTGGAAACACCATATATTTT.

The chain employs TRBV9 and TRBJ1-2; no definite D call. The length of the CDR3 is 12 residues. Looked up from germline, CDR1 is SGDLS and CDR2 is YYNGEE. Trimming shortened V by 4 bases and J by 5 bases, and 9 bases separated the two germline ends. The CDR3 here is CASSPEEYGYTF. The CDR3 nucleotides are TGTGCCAGCAGCCCAGAAGAGTATGGCTACACCTTC.

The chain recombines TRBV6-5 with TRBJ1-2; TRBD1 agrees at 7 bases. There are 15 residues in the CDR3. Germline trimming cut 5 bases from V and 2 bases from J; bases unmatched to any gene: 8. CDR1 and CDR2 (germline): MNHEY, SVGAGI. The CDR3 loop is CASSPTGNSNYGYTF. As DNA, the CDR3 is TGTGCCAGCAGTCCGACAGGGAACAGCAACTATGGCTACACCTTC.

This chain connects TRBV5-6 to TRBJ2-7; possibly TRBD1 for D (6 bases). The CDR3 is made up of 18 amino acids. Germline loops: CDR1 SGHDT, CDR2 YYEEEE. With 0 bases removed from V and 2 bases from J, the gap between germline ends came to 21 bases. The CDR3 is CASSLAPDLGAGTYEQYF. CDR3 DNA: TGTGCCAGCAGCTTGGCTCCAGATTTGGGGGCAGGAACCTACGAGCAGTACTTC. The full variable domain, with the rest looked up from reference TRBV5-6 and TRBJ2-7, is DAGVTQSPTHLIKTRGQQVTLRCSPKSGHDTVSWYQQALGQGPQFIFQYYEEEERQRGNFPDRFSGHQFPNYSSELNVNALLLGDSALYLCASSLAPDLGAGTYEQYFGPGTRLTVT.

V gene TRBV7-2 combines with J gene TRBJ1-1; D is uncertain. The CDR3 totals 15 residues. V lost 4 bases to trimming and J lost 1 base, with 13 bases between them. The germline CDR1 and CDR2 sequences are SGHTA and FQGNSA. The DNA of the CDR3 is TGTGCCAGCAGCTCCGAGATTACATGGAACACTGAAGCTTTCTTT. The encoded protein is CASSSEITWNTEAFF.

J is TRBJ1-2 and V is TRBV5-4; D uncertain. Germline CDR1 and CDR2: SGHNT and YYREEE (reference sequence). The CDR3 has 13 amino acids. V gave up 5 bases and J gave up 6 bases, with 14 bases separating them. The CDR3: CASRFDYGNGYTF. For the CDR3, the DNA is TGTGCCAGCAGATTCGATTACGGAAATGGCTACACCTTC.

The CDR3 coding sequence is TGCGCCAGCAGTGAGTCGGGCCGACGGCCTGCTGGAGAGCAGTACTTC. This translates into CASSESGRRPAGEQYF. The chain couples TRBV10-2 to TRBJ2-7; no clear D. From germline, CDR1 is WSHSY and CDR2 SAAADI. V lost 0 bases, J lost 7 bases, and 19 bases lay in between. This CDR3 region has 16 residues.